The present entry profiles one T cell receptor beta chain with its context. Profiled with immunoSEQ multiplex PCR; TCRdb holds only in-frame clones, not every one. Altogether a few hundred thousand clones are present, around 87% being singletons, with the ten largest covering about 2.1%. The CDR3 is 17 residues long. Germline loops: CDR1 MDHEN, CDR2 SYDVKM. Germline trimming cut 4 bases from V and 2 bases from J; bases unmatched to any gene: 7. The sample comes from a study of blood T cell repertoires in COVID-19. Study at large: Two negative PCRs, clearance, or symptom resolution characterized the recovered Cohort 3 donors. T cells, B-cell-depleted T cells, or PBMCs supplied cDNA or gDNA.

The V call is TRBV28, the J call TRBJ2-3; 12 positions match TRBD2. This TCR came from a man aged 35-49 years in a cohort exposed to, infected with or recovered from COVID-19 (not recorded which). Input material: PBMCs or T cells enriched from blood (not recorded which). The CDR3 nucleotides are TGTGCCAGCAGTTCGTGGACTAGCGGGATGAACACAGATACGCAGTATTTT. It specifies CASSSWTSGMNTDTQYF.